A selection of T cell receptor beta chains follows, all from one sample in a study of regulatory T cells in long-lasting Graves disease. TCRdb reanalysed the multiplex PCR reads using MiXCR and keeps one entry per CDR3 protein. In the table there are about 310,000 distinct CDR3 sequences, 20% to 25% of which are singletons. The specimen was peripheral blood mononuclear cells (PBMCs), collected when the disease was refractory, from a patient treated with antithyroid drugs. These receptors were collected from a female donor with Graves disease. CDR3s include the opening cysteine and the closing phenylalanine or tryptophan. A D gene is named only where the DNA matches it firmly. Expanded clones get a size class; other rows say once, few or many, or leave the size out.

j_call v_call d_call clone_size cdr3_aa cdr3_nt
TRBJ2-7 TRBV2 NA many CASSVYRGTYEQYF TGTGCCAGCAGTGTTTATCGGGGAACCTACGAGCAGTACTTC
TRBJ2-2 TRBV7-2 TRBD2 few CASSEGLAVLTGELFF TGTGCCAGCAGCGAGGGACTAGCGGTTTTAACCGGGGAGCTGTTTTTT
TRBJ1-6 TRBV19 NA NA CASSMSESGSPLHF TGTGCCAGTAGTATGTCCGAGAGTGGGTCACCCCTCCACTTT
TRBJ2-7 TRBV4-1 NA NA CASSQERDNPGVVYEQYF TGCGCCAGCAGCCAAGAACGGGACAATCCTGGAGTCGTCTACGAGCAGTACTTC
TRBJ2-3 TRBV6-4 TRBD1 NA CASSYSGQDTDTQYF TGTGCCAGCAGTTACTCCGGACAGGACACAGATACGCAGTATTTT
TRBJ2-3 TRBV7-3 NA few CASSLKGPTTDTQYF TGTGCCAGCAGCTTAAAGGGACCGACTACAGATACGCAGTATTTT
TRBJ1-6 TRBV28 TRBD1 many CASSLPSGQGALYNSPLHF TGTGCCAGCAGTTTGCCAAGCGGACAGGGGGCTTTGTATAATTCACCCCTCCACTTT
TRBJ2-1 TRBV6-1 NA NA CASSPGTQAPLEQFF TGTGCCAGCAGTCCTGGGACTCAGGCCCCCCTTGAGCAGTTCTTC
TRBJ1-2 TRBV10-2 NA NA CASSESLRSVYGYTF TGCGCCAGCAGTGAGTCCCTCAGGTCGGTCTATGGCTACACCTTC
TRBJ2-3 TRBV28 TRBD2 NA CASRFPGLAGEGTQYF TGTGCCAGCAGATTTCCGGGACTAGCGGGAGAAGGCACGCAGTATTTT
TRBJ2-7 TRBV27 NA few CASSLRPQNEQYF TGTGCCAGCAGTTTACGCCCACAAAACGAGCAGTACTTC
TRBJ2-7 TRBV7-2 NA NA CASSSPGQLYEQYF TGTGCCAGCAGCTCCCCCGGACAGCTATACGAGCAGTACTTC
TRBJ1-2 TRBV28 NA many CASSSSGVDNYGYTF TGTGCCAGCAGTTCCTCAGGGGTGGATAACTATGGCTACACCTTC
TRBJ1-5 TRBV6-1 NA few CASSAVVNQPQHF TGTGCCAGCAGTGCAGTAGTCAATCAGCCCCAGCATTTT
TRBJ2-7 TRBV18 TRBD2 NA CASSLSGREDYEQYF TGTGCCAGCTCCCTTAGCGGGAGGGAAGACTACGAGCAGTACTTC
TRBJ1-5 TRBV19 NA NA CASGIVMDRGRYSNQPQHF TGTGCCAGTGGTATCGTCATGGACCGGGGTCGGTATAGCAATCAGCCCCAGCATTTT
TRBJ2-5 TRBV7-2 TRBD2 NA CASSLARGSGAAAQYF TGTGCCAGCAGCTTAGCTCGGGGTAGCGGGGCTGCGGCCCAGTACTTC
TRBJ2-7 TRBV6-1 TRBD2 many CASRGLAGATYEQYF TGTGCCAGCAGAGGACTAGCGGGAGCGACCTACGAGCAGTACTTC
TRBJ2-7 TRBV20-1 NA NA CSARDALAPTTSSTWQQYF TGCAGTGCTAGAGATGCGCTAGCGCCAACTACGAGCAGTACTTGGCAGCAGTACTTC
TRBJ2-5 TRBV12-3/TRBV12-4 NA NA CASSAPLALQETQYF TGTGCCAGCAGTGCGCCCCTAGCGCTCCAAGAGACCCAGTACTTC
TRBJ2-7 TRBV28 TRBD1 many CASSSRRTGHYF TGTGCCAGCAGCAGCAGAAGGACAGGGCACTACTTC
TRBJ1-1 TRBV10-3 TRBD1 NA CAISESYRGTEAFF TGTGCCATCAGTGAGTCCTACAGGGGTACTGAAGCTTTCTTT
TRBJ2-5 TRBV3-1 TRBD2 many CASSIGAGSGREWETQYF TGTGCCAGCAGCATAGGGGCCGGTAGCGGGAGAGAGTGGGAGACCCAGTACTTC
TRBJ2-7 TRBV19 NA NA CASSISGAYEQYF TGTGCCAGTAGTATATCGGGAGCGTACGAGCAGTACTTC
TRBJ1-2 TRBV7-2 NA many CASSLQQGGGYTF TGTGCCAGCAGCCTCCAACAGGGCGGGGGCTACACCTTC
TRBJ2-1 TRBV6-2/TRBV6-3 NA few CASSYSGDGSYNEQFF TGTGCCAGCAGTTACTCGGGGGACGGATCATACAATGAGCAGTTCTTC
TRBJ2-2 TRBV4-1 TRBD2 NA CASSQEFLAGNTGELFF TGCGCCAGCAGCCAAGAATTTCTAGCGGGGAACACCGGGGAGCTGTTTTTT
TRBJ2-1 TRBV29-1 TRBD1 NA CSVVDRDRTNEQFF TGCAGCGTTGTGGACAGGGACAGAACGAATGAGCAGTTCTTC
TRBJ2-7 TRBV5-1 TRBD1 NA CASSVPQGLQYF TGCGCCAGCAGCGTCCCACAGGGGCTGCAGTACTTC
TRBJ1-1 TRBV12-3/TRBV12-4 NA many CASSPGGSGNTEAFF TGTGCCAGCTCCCCTGGGGGAAGCGGGAACACTGAAGCTTTCTTT
TRBJ2-7 TRBV3-1 NA NA CASSQPSYEQYF TGTGCCAGCAGCCAACCCTCCTACGAGCAGTACTTC
TRBJ2-1 TRBV7-2 NA NA CASSGTYNEQFF TGTGCCAGCTCAGGGACCTACAATGAGCAGTTCTTC
TRBJ2-7 TRBV29-1 NA many CSVEAGEGWEQYF TGCAGCGTTGAAGCGGGAGAAGGATGGGAGCAGTACTTC
TRBJ2-6 TRBV15 NA few CATSTPIGANVLTF TGTGCCACCAGCACCCCCATTGGGGCCAACGTCCTGACTTTC
TRBJ2-7 TRBV7-8 NA NA CASSLSPGPHEQYF TGTGCCAGCAGCTTAAGTCCGGGGCCCCACGAGCAGTACTTC
TRBJ2-5 TRBV4-1 TRBD2 NA CASSQTSTSGQETQYF TGCGCCAGCAGCCAAACCTCGACTAGCGGGCAAGAGACCCAGTACTTC
TRBJ1-2 TRBV7-2 NA many CASSLEGWGGYTF TGTGCCAGCAGCTTAGAGGGGTGGGGTGGCTACACCTTC
TRBJ2-5 TRBV5-1 NA few CASSLSVRREYQETQYF TGCGCCAGCAGCTTGTCGGTCAGAAGGGAGTACCAAGAGACCCAGTACTTC
TRBJ2-1 TRBV29-1 TRBD2 few CSALGYLTSGPNEQFF TGCAGCGCCCTGGGTTATTTGACTAGCGGACCGAATGAGCAGTTCTTC
TRBJ2-7 TRBV28 NA NA CASSTHRDPTYEQYF TGTGCCAGCAGTACCCACAGGGACCCCACCTACGAGCAGTACTTC